This TCR beta chain was identified during a study of T-cell memory formation after mild COVID-19. TCRdb reprocessed the 5' RACE reads via MiXCR and lists one record per CDR3 protein. The repertoire holds some 260,000 distinct CDR3 sequences, with roughly 15% as singletons. Losses at the gene ends were 6 bases for V and 4 bases for J; bases not matched to a gene: 9. There are 15 residues in the CDR3. CDR1 and CDR2 from the germline V gene are LNHDA and SQIVND (reference sequence). The specimen sequenced was PBMCs or a T cell subset sorted from them (not recorded which). The chain uses TRBV19 and TRBJ1-5; 7 bases are a match to TRBD1. The clonotype comes from a man younger than 35 who had mild COVID-19 (a few samples of this study predate the infection). Cell type and time point are not known. Here the CDR3 DNA reads TGTGCCAGTAGGTCCCGACAGGGCCTAAATCAGCCCCAGCATTTT. Amino acids: CASRSRQGLNQPQHF. The complete variable domain, with remaining parts taken from reference TRBV19 and TRBJ1-5, reads DGGITQSPKYLFRKEGQNVTLSCEQNLNHDAMYWYRQDPGQGLRLIYYSQIVNDFQKGDIAEGYSVSREKKESFPLTVTSAQKNPTAFYLCASRSRQGLNQPQHFGDGTRLSIL.